The 32 T cell receptor beta chains listed next were all sequenced from one sample in a study of blood T cell repertoires in COVID-19. Repertoires were generated with immunoSEQ multiplex PCR, while TCRdb's copy carries only in-frame clones and drops some. The sample shows a few hundred thousand clones, 89% of them seen only once. Material for sequencing was peripheral blood. Receptors originate from a woman aged 40 to 50 who had recovered from COVID-19.

This clone was detected only once. This chain links TRBV6-2 or TRBV6-3 with TRBJ1-1; 9 bases fit TRBD1. Germline V gene sequence: CDR1 MNHEY, CDR2 SVGEGT. CDR3 size: 16 residues. V gave up 0 bases and J gave up 3 bases; unmatched junction bases: 5. CDR3 bases: TGTGCCAGCAGTTACTCAGACAGGGGGGTCGACACTGAAGCTTTCTTT. This gives the protein CASSYSDRGVDTEAFF.

The chain joins TRBV9 to TRBJ2-1; TRBD2 agrees at 7 bases. V shed 4 bases and J 6 bases; nucleotides not matched to a gene: 10. The CDR3 totals 15 residues. Germline V CDR1 and CDR2: SGDLS, YYNGEE. Here the CDR3 reads CASSSSGVSRNEQFF. The CDR3 bases are TGTGCCAGCAGCTCAAGCGGGGTTAGCCGCAATGAGCAGTTCTTC.

The rearrangement uses TRBV29-1 and TRBJ2-2; 7 nucleotides match TRBD2. The V gene end was trimmed by 2 bases and the J gene end by 5 bases; junction bases not matched to a gene: 5. In germline, CDR1 is SQVTM, CDR2 ANQGSEA. There are 14 residues in the CDR3. The CDR3 DNA sequence: TGCAGCGTTGAATTGACGGGAGGTACCGGGGAGCTGTTTTTT. It is translated as CSVELTGGTGELFF.

This CDR3 is CASSSGQGAYNEQFF. The CDR3 region has the DNA TGTGCCAGCAGCTCAGGACAGGGGGCTTACAATGAGCAGTTCTTC. V is TRBV7-8 and J is TRBJ2-1; 11 bases fit TRBD1. V trimming: 4 bases; J trimming: 4 bases; junction bases outside the gene matches: 3. The CDR3 is made up of 15 amino acids. Germline lookup yields CDR1 SGHVS and CDR2 FQNEAQ.

The V and J genes are TRBV9 and TRBJ2-1, with 9 nucleotides matching TRBD1. CDR3 length equals 13 residues. CDR1 and CDR2 (germline): SGDLS, YYNGEE. V dropped 3 bases and J dropped 7; count of bases not matched to a gene: 2. CDR3 nucleotides: TGTGCCAGCAGCGAACAGGGGGCGAATGAGCAGTTCTTC. It codes for CASSEQGANEQFF.

The chain has TRBV6-5 and TRBJ2-1; TRBD2 matches at 8 bases. Trimming cost V 7 bases and J 9 bases; bases outside gene matches: 11. The CDR3 is 14 residues long. Germline-derived CDR1 and CDR2 are MNHEY and SVGAGI. DNA of the CDR3: TGTGCCAGCACGGGACTAGATTATCGTAGTGAGCAGTTCTTC. Translated, it gives CASTGLDYRSEQFF.

The CDR3 coding sequence is TGTGCCAGTAGTATCGCCGCCCCAATAGCGGGAGGCGCCTACGAGCAGTACTTC. It is translated as CASSIAAPIAGGAYEQYF. The chain employs TRBV19 and TRBJ2-7, with TRBD2 identical over 10 bases. The J segment lost 2 bases and the V segment lost 3 bases, leaving 13 bases of the junction unmatched. Germline assignment: CDR1 LNHDA and CDR2 SQIVND (reference sequence). CDR3 length: 18 amino acids.

The CDR3 region is CASRGLAGFYNEQFF. The DNA for the CDR3 is TGTGCCAGCAGAGGACTAGCGGGATTCTACAATGAGCAGTTCTTC. The chain couples TRBV7-8 to TRBJ2-1; 12 bases match TRBD2. Trimming took 6 bases from V and 3 from J; bases not matched to a gene: 3. This CDR3 has 15 residues. Germline V gene data show CDR1 as SGHVS and CDR2 as FQNEAQ.

The rearrangement joins TRBV19 to TRBJ2-7, with 7 bases lining up with TRBD1. The CDR3 totals 17 residues. V dropped 3 bases and J dropped 2; count of bases not matched to a gene: 13. Germline V gene sequence: CDR1 LNHDA, CDR2 SQIVND (reference sequence). The CDR3 DNA is TGTGCCAGTAGTATCGCGCAGGGACAGCATATGCCCTACGAGCAGTACTTC. Its protein is CASSIAQGQHMPYEQYF.

CDR3 region: CASSWKGQDTGELFF. In nucleotides, the CDR3 is TGTGCCAGTAGTTGGAAGGGACAGGACACCGGGGAGCTGTTTTTT. V gene TRBV19 combines with J gene TRBJ2-2; 8 bases are a match to TRBD1. The J segment lost 3 bases and the V segment lost 5 bases, leaving 5 bases of the junction unmatched. The CDR3 runs 15 residues. Per the germline V gene, CDR1 is LNHDA and CDR2 is SQIVND (reference sequence). The full variable domain, its missing parts supplied by reference TRBV19 and TRBJ2-2, is DGGITQSPKYLFRKEGQNVTLSCEQNLNHDAMYWYRQDPGQGLRLIYYSQIVNDFQKGDIAEGYSVSREKKESFPLTVTSAQKNPTAFYLCASSWKGQDTGELFFGEGSRLTVL.

The chain has TRBV5-4 and TRBJ1-2, with TRBD1 matching over 10 bases. Unmatched junction bases numbered 7, after V lost 1 base and J lost 4 bases. Germline CDR1 and CDR2: SGHNT and YYREEE (reference sequence). The CDR3 has 16 amino acids. The CDR3 loop reads CASSLSGTGATYGYTF. CDR3 DNA sequence: TGTGCCAGCAGCTTGAGTGGGACAGGGGCTACCTATGGCTACACCTTC.

V usage is TRBV15 and J usage is TRBJ1-3, with no clear D. V was cut by 5 bases and J by 0 bases, with 11 bases left in between. Germline V gives CDR1 LNHNV, CDR2 YYDKDF (reference sequence). This CDR3 has 15 residues. CDR3 protein: CATSRSERSGNTIYF. CDR3 coding DNA: TGTGCCACCAGCCGAAGCGAGCGCTCTGGAAACACCATATATTTT. The whole variable domain, filled in from reference TRBV15 and TRBJ1-3, reads DAMVIQNPRYQVTQFGKPVTLSCSQTLNHNVMYWYQQKSSQAPKLLFHYYDKDFNNEADTPDNFQSRRPNTSFCFLDIRSPGLGDTAMYLCATSRSERSGNTIYFGEGSWLTVV.

The J gene is TRBJ2-3, the V gene TRBV19, with 8 bases fitting TRBD2. The germline V gene encodes CDR1 LNHDA and CDR2 SQIVND (reference sequence). J lost 2 bases, V lost 3 bases, and 4 bases had no gene match. The CDR3 length is 15 residues. DNA for the CDR3: TGTGCCAGTAGTATCATAGCGGGACCCACAGATACGCAGTATTTT. Amino acid sequence: CASSIIAGPTDTQYF.

The CDR3 sequence is CASKRQSSYEQYF. CDR3 nucleotides: TGTGCCAGCAAAAGACAGAGCTCCTACGAGCAGTACTTC. The V gene is TRBV12-3 or TRBV12-4, the J gene TRBJ2-7, with a possible D match to TRBD1 (5 bases). Between the trimmed V and J ends, which lost 7 bases and 0 bases, there was a span of 10 bases. This CDR3 contains 13 residues.

This chain links TRBV6-1 with TRBJ1-1; D is possibly TRBD1 (5 bases). The germline V gene encodes CDR1 MNHNS and CDR2 SASEGT. V was shortened by 2 bases and J by 1 base, with 8 bases between the two germline ends. This CDR3 spans 14 amino acids. The CDR3 loop is CASSEFGQNTEAFF. The DNA of the CDR3 is TGTGCCAGCAGTGAATTCGGACAGAACACTGAAGCTTTCTTT.

The chain couples TRBV3-1 (or the pseudogene TRBV3-2) to TRBJ2-1; 8 bases align to TRBD1. Trimming removed 3 bases from V and 4 bases from J; junction bases left unmatched: 8. Germline V lookup: CDR1 LGHDT, CDR2 YNNKEL (reference sequence). The CDR3 sequence is 16 residues long. CDR3 sequence (DNA): TGTGCCAGCAGCCAGAACGACAGGGGCTTATACAATGAGCAGTTCTTC. It codes for CASSQNDRGLYNEQFF.

This chain links TRBV19 with TRBJ1-3; a possible D gene is TRBD1 (5 bases). CDR1 is LNHDA and CDR2 is SQIVND in the germline V gene (reference sequence). The CDR3 has 15 amino acids. Trimming removed 1 base at V and 2 bases at J, with 9 bases between. The CDR3, as DNA: TGTGCCAGTAGTATAGCCGGGACTCCTGGAAACACCATATATTTT. Its translation is CASSIAGTPGNTIYF.

This chain connects TRBV10-3 to TRBJ2-2, with 7 bases matching TRBD1. Germline V gene data show CDR1 as ENHRY and CDR2 as SYGVKD. CDR3 length: 15 amino acids. Trimming at V came to 5 bases and at J to 0 bases, leaving 3 bases not matched to a gene. Here the CDR3 reads CAISRDSANTGELFF. For the CDR3, the DNA is TGTGCCATCAGTCGGGACAGCGCGAACACCGGGGAGCTGTTTTTT.

This rearrangement joins TRBV28 to TRBJ2-7; D is possibly TRBD2 (7 bases). Germline CDR1 is MDHEN and CDR2 is SYDVKM. CDR3 size: 17 residues. Between the trimmed V and J ends, which lost 2 bases and 9 bases, there was a span of 26 bases. In DNA, the CDR3 is TGTGCCAGCAGTTTAAGGGGAGGGGGGACACGCGCCATTGCGCAGTACTTC. This gives the protein CASSLRGGGTRAIAQYF. The full variable domain, completed using reference TRBV28 and TRBJ2-7, is DVKVTQSSRYLVKRTGEKVFLECVQDMDHENMFWYRQDPGLGLRLIYFSYDVKMKEKGDIPEGYSVSREKKERFSLILESASTNQTSMYLCASSLRGGGTRAIAQYFGPGTRLTVT.

CDR3 nucleotide sequence: TGTGCCAGCAGCCAAGGGTCCAGCCAAGAGACCCAGTACTTC. The encoded protein is CASSQGSSQETQYF. V is TRBV3-1 (or the pseudogene TRBV3-2) and J is TRBJ2-5; D not resolved. The germline CDR1 and CDR2 sequences are LGHDT and YNNKEL (reference sequence). V gave up 1 base and J gave up 1 base, with 7 bases separating them. CDR3 length equals 14 residues.

The chain links TRBV3-1 (or the pseudogene TRBV3-2) to TRBJ2-3; D is perhaps TRBD2 (6 bases). Germline CDR1 reads LGHDT; CDR2 reads YNNKEL (reference sequence). V lost 3 bases and J 6 bases, leaving 16 bases between the germline ends. This CDR3 comprises 15 residues. CDR3 in amino acids: CASSHQGLKGDTQYF. CDR3 nucleotides: TGTGCCAGCAGCCATCAAGGACTAAAAGGCGATACGCAGTATTTT.

The chain employs TRBV7-9 and TRBJ1-2; perhaps TRBD1 as D (5 bases). Trimming stripped 2 bases from V and 2 bases from J, with 9 bases between. The germline V gene has CDR1 SEHNR and CDR2 FQNEAQ (reference sequence). The CDR3 runs to 14 residues. CDR3 sequence reads: CASSLSQANYGYTF. In nucleotides, the CDR3 is TGTGCCAGCAGCTTATCACAGGCCAACTATGGCTACACCTTC.

CDR3: CASSEVEGAGELFF. Written as DNA, the CDR3 is TGTGCCAGCAGTGAAGTCGAGGGGGCCGGGGAGCTGTTTTTT. The chain uses TRBV6-1 and TRBJ2-2; the D gene is possibly TRBD1 (6 bases). CDR3 size: 14 residues. CDR1 and CDR2 (germline): MNHNS, SASEGT. V was trimmed by 1 base and J by 6 bases, leaving 9 bases between them.

V usage is TRBV2 and J usage is TRBJ1-4; 7 bases line up with TRBD1. The V segment lost 6 bases and the J segment 8 bases; nucleotides outside the gene matches: 9. Per germline, CDR1 SNHLY and CDR2 FYNNEI. There are 14 residues in the CDR3. CDR3 sequence: CASSDDRVREKLFF. The CDR3 bases are TGTGCCAGCAGCGACGACAGGGTGAGGGAAAAACTGTTTTTT.

This chain joins TRBV30 and TRBJ2-2, with a possible D match to TRBD2 (5 bases). The CDR3 runs to 15 residues. Germline V gives CDR1 GTSNPN, CDR2 SVGIG (reference sequence). The V gene lost 3 bases and the J gene lost 6 bases, with 17 bases spanning the gap. The CDR3 DNA reads as TGTGCCTGGAGGCCCCGGGGAGTTTTGGCCGGGGAGCTGTTTTTT. This sequence encodes CAWRPRGVLAGELFF. Complete variable domain (other parts from reference TRBV30 and TRBJ2-2): SQTIHQWPATLVQPVGSPLSLECTVEGTSNPNLYWYRQAAGRGLQLLFYSVGIGQISSEVPQNLSASRPQDRQFILSSKKLLLSDSGFYLCAWRPRGVLAGELFFGEGSRLTVL.

V usage is TRBV9 and J usage is TRBJ2-7; possibly TRBD2 for D (5 bases). Per the germline V gene, CDR1 is SGDLS and CDR2 is YYNGEE. V was pared by 0 bases and J by 9 bases, with 13 bases between. The CDR3 has 13 residues. The CDR3 spells CASSVASGNLQYF. In DNA form, the CDR3 reads TGTGCCAGCAGCGTAGCTTCGGGGAACCTGCAGTACTTC.

This clone was recorded only once. In DNA form, the CDR3 reads TGTGCCAGTAGTACTCAGGGGGCCTGGACTGAAGCTTTCTTT. Its protein product is CASSTQGAWTEAFF. The chain carries TRBV19 and TRBJ1-1, with 8 bases aligning to TRBD1. V lost 4 bases, J lost 5 bases, and 6 bases stayed unmatched. The germline gives CDR1 LNHDA, CDR2 SQIVND (reference sequence). The CDR3 totals 14 residues.

The table lists this clone with a count of one. Here the CDR3 reads CASSTTGLAYNEQFF. The DNA of the CDR3 is TGTGCCAGCAGTACGACGGGACTAGCCTACAATGAGCAGTTCTTC. V usage is TRBV27 and J usage is TRBJ2-1, with 8 bases identical to TRBD2. The CDR3 consists of 15 residues. The germline gives CDR1 MNHEY, CDR2 SMNVEV (reference sequence). Germline trimming cut 5 bases from V and 2 bases from J; bases unmatched to any gene: 5.

V gene TRBV3-1 (or the pseudogene TRBV3-2) combines with J gene TRBJ1-5, with D possibly being TRBD1 (5 bases). The germline V and J ends were trimmed by 5 bases and 6 bases, with 14 bases remaining between them. The CDR3 sequence is 14 residues long. Germline V gene data show CDR1 as LGHDT and CDR2 as YNNKEL (reference sequence). The CDR3 reads CASSNQGGAQPQHF. The DNA of the CDR3 is TGTGCCAGCAGCAACCAGGGAGGGGCTCAGCCCCAGCATTTT.

The chain carries TRBV5-8 and TRBJ2-1, with TRBD2 matching 8 bases. Per the germline V gene, CDR1 is SGHTS and CDR2 is YDEGEE. The CDR3 runs 17 residues. The ends lost 0 bases at V and 6 bases at J; junction bases unmatched: 11. CDR3 DNA: TGTGCCAGCAGCTTGGGGATAGCGGGACTCGCCCTCAATGAGCAGTTCTTC. Its translation is CASSLGIAGLALNEQFF.

The V and J genes are TRBV28 and TRBJ1-2; 8 nucleotides align to TRBD1. V dropped 6 bases and J dropped 1; count of bases not matched to a gene: 10. The CDR3 sequence is 16 residues long. CDR1 and CDR2 (germline): MDHEN, SYDVKM. The CDR3 spells CASSAVRGRGNYGYTF. The DNA for the CDR3 is TGTGCCAGCAGCGCCGTCAGGGGGCGTGGTAACTATGGCTACACCTTC.

This chain joins TRBV28 and TRBJ2-3; 7 bases are a match to TRBD1. CDR1 MDHEN and CDR2 SYDVKM come from the germline V gene. Trimming removed 5 bases from V and 4 bases from J; junction bases left unmatched: 9. This CDR3 has 15 amino acids. Written as DNA, the CDR3 is TGTGCCAGCAGTCAAGAGGGGGCGCCCGCAGATACGCAGTATTTT. Encoded protein: CASSQEGAPADTQYF. Full variable domain (rest looked up from reference TRBV28 and TRBJ2-3): DVKVTQSSRYLVKRTGEKVFLECVQDMDHENMFWYRQDPGLGLRLIYFSYDVKMKEKGDIPEGYSVSREKKERFSLILESASTNQTSMYLCASSQEGAPADTQYFGPGTRLTVL.